Listed below are T cell receptor beta chains from one sample, sequenced in a study of T cells in Graves' hyperthyroidism and ophthalmopathy. TCRdb analysed the multiplex PCR reads with MiXCR anew, one entry per CDR3 protein. This table has a few hundred thousand distinct CDR3 sequences, around 43% appearing once. Sequenced input: peripheral blood or thyroid tissue (not recorded which). The receptors derive from an adult woman with Graves' disease, either hyperthyroidism or ophthalmopathy (not recorded which). CDR3s include the opening cysteine and the closing phenylalanine or tryptophan. Each record gives: CDR3 DNA, CDR3 protein, J gene, clone size, V gene, D gene. A D gene is named only where the DNA matches it firmly. Clone size is given for some rows only: seen once, a few or many times, or a class if the clone is expanded.

CDR3 DNA: TGTGCCAGCAGTTTCCGGGACAGTAGTGGCTACACCTTC
CDR3 protein: CASSFRDSSGYTF
J gene: TRBJ1-2
clone size: few
V gene: TRBV6-5
D gene: TRBD1

CDR3 DNA: TGTGCCAGCAGCGAAGGCGGGTCGGGACTCTCTGGAAACACCATATATTTT
CDR3 protein: CASSEGGSGLSGNTIYF
J gene: TRBJ1-3
clone size: many
V gene: TRBV9
D gene: -

CDR3 DNA: TGTGCCAGCAGCTCCACTTCCGGGACAGGGATCTACGAGCAGTACTTC
CDR3 protein: CASSSTSGTGIYEQYF
J gene: TRBJ2-7
clone size: many
V gene: TRBV7-9
D gene: TRBD1

CDR3 DNA: TGCAGTGCAAGGCGGGGGGGTGGGGAGCTGTTTTTT
CDR3 protein: CSARRGGGELFF
J gene: TRBJ2-2
clone size: -
V gene: TRBV20-1
D gene: TRBD2

CDR3 DNA: TGTGCCAGCAGTTACGGCAGGGGACCGGACTATGGCTACACCTTC
CDR3 protein: CASSYGRGPDYGYTF
J gene: TRBJ1-2
clone size: -
V gene: TRBV6-5
D gene: -

CDR3 DNA: TGTGCCAGCAGCCCGAGACAGGGGCGGACTGAAGCTTTCTTT
CDR3 protein: CASSPRQGRTEAFF
J gene: TRBJ1-1
clone size: many
V gene: TRBV7-9
D gene: TRBD1

CDR3 DNA: TGCAGTGCTAGAGATCCTTTTACAGGGATCGGGGGAAACACCATATATTTT
CDR3 protein: CSARDPFTGIGGNTIYF
J gene: TRBJ1-3
clone size: many
V gene: TRBV20-1
D gene: -

CDR3 DNA: TGTGCCAGCAGCTTAGAGTGGGCAGAAGAGACCCAGTACTTC
CDR3 protein: CASSLEWAEETQYF
J gene: TRBJ2-5
clone size: -
V gene: TRBV11-2
D gene: -

CDR3 DNA: TGTGCCACCAGCAGTCCGTGGGAGGCCGGGGAGCTGTTTTTT
CDR3 protein: CATSSPWEAGELFF
J gene: TRBJ2-2
clone size: -
V gene: TRBV15
D gene: -

CDR3 DNA: TGCGCCAGCAGGGCCGGGACAGGGAGAAATCAGCCCCAGCATTTT
CDR3 protein: CASRAGTGRNQPQHF
J gene: TRBJ1-5
clone size: -
V gene: TRBV10-2
D gene: TRBD1

CDR3 DNA: TGTGCCAGCAGTTACTCGGGGGCCCTTGGAAACACCATATATTTT
CDR3 protein: CASSYSGALGNTIYF
J gene: TRBJ1-3
clone size: -
V gene: TRBV6-2/TRBV6-3
D gene: -

CDR3 DNA: TGTGCCAGCAGCTTAGCAGGGAGCGGCAATCAGCCCCAGCATTTT
CDR3 protein: CASSLAGSGNQPQHF
J gene: TRBJ1-5
clone size: -
V gene: TRBV13
D gene: -

CDR3 DNA: TGTGCCAGCAGCTCTCCTGGGAGGGAAGGCCGGGACGGGGAGCTGTTTTTT
CDR3 protein: CASSSPGREGRDGELFF
J gene: TRBJ2-2
clone size: -
V gene: TRBV7-6
D gene: TRBD2

CDR3 DNA: TGCAGCGTTGAACATGGGGTTGGTAAAGAGACCCAGTACTTC
CDR3 protein: CSVEHGVGKETQYF
J gene: TRBJ2-5
clone size: -
V gene: TRBV29-1
D gene: -

CDR3 DNA: TGTGCCATCAGTGAGTTTGGGACAACCTACGAGCAGTACTTC
CDR3 protein: CAISEFGTTYEQYF
J gene: TRBJ2-7
clone size: -
V gene: TRBV10-3
D gene: -

CDR3 DNA: TGTGCCACCAGCAGAGACCCACAGGGGTACTATGGCTACACCTTC
CDR3 protein: CATSRDPQGYYGYTF
J gene: TRBJ1-2
clone size: once
V gene: TRBV15
D gene: TRBD1

CDR3 DNA: TGCAGTGCCCAGGGTAACACTGAAGCTTTCTTT
CDR3 protein: CSAQGNTEAFF
J gene: TRBJ1-1
clone size: many
V gene: TRBV20-1
D gene: -

CDR3 DNA: TGCGCCAGCAGCTTGATTCCGGGAGACCAGCCCCAGCATTTT
CDR3 protein: CASSLIPGDQPQHF
J gene: TRBJ1-5
clone size: many
V gene: TRBV5-1
D gene: -

CDR3 DNA: TGTGCCAGCATAACGGACAGCACCATGAACACTGAAGCTTTCTTT
CDR3 protein: CASITDSTMNTEAFF
J gene: TRBJ1-1
clone size: many
V gene: TRBV2
D gene: -

CDR3 DNA: TGCAGCGTTGAAGGGGGACAGTGGAACACTGAAGCTTTCTTT
CDR3 protein: CSVEGGQWNTEAFF
J gene: TRBJ1-1
clone size: -
V gene: TRBV29-1
D gene: TRBD1

CDR3 DNA: TGTGCCAGCAGATTAGCGGGAGGGCCCGGGGAGCTGTTTTTT
CDR3 protein: CASRLAGGPGELFF
J gene: TRBJ2-2
clone size: many
V gene: TRBV12-3/TRBV12-4
D gene: TRBD2

CDR3 DNA: TGTGCCACCAGTGACGTGACAGGGCGGATGAAGACCCAGTACTTC
CDR3 protein: CATSDVTGRMKTQYF
J gene: TRBJ2-5
clone size: -
V gene: TRBV24-1
D gene: TRBD1

CDR3 DNA: TGCAGCGCCGCGGACCAATATGGCTACACCTTC
CDR3 protein: CSAADQYGYTF
J gene: TRBJ1-2
clone size: many
V gene: TRBV29-1
D gene: -

CDR3 DNA: TGCGCCAGCAGCGATGGGACTAGCGGGCTCTACGAGCAGTACTTC
CDR3 protein: CASSDGTSGLYEQYF
J gene: TRBJ2-7
clone size: -
V gene: TRBV5-1
D gene: TRBD2

CDR3 DNA: TGTGCCATCAGTAACGGGGATGCCTATGGCTACACCTTC
CDR3 protein: CAISNGDAYGYTF
J gene: TRBJ1-2
clone size: -
V gene: TRBV10-3
D gene: -

CDR3 DNA: TGTGCCAGCAGCTCGGGACAGGGGGGATACAATGAGCAGTTCTTC
CDR3 protein: CASSSGQGGYNEQFF
J gene: TRBJ2-1
clone size: -
V gene: TRBV7-3
D gene: TRBD1

CDR3 DNA: TGCAGTGCTCCCTCTAGCGGGAGAAGCCATGAGCAGTACTTC
CDR3 protein: CSAPSSGRSHEQYF
J gene: TRBJ2-7
clone size: many
V gene: TRBV20-1
D gene: TRBD2

CDR3 DNA: TGTGCTAGTGCCTCGCTCACTAACACCATATATTTT
CDR3 protein: CASASLTNTIYF
J gene: TRBJ1-3
clone size: -
V gene: TRBV12-3/TRBV12-4
D gene: -

CDR3 DNA: TGTGCCAGTAGTCCTCATTGGACACTCCGGGGCTACACCTTC
CDR3 protein: CASSPHWTLRGYTF
J gene: TRBJ1-2
clone size: -
V gene: TRBV19
D gene: -

CDR3 DNA: TGTGCCAGCAGTGACTCCATTGCCGGACATGGCTACACCTTC
CDR3 protein: CASSDSIAGHGYTF
J gene: TRBJ1-2
clone size: -
V gene: TRBV25-1
D gene: -

CDR3 DNA: TGTGCCAGCAGCGTAGAACTAGCGCCACAAGAGACCCAGTACTTC
CDR3 protein: CASSVELAPQETQYF
J gene: TRBJ2-5
clone size: few
V gene: TRBV9
D gene: TRBD2

CDR3 DNA: TGCAGCCAACAAGGGGTATCAGGGTTCGAGACCCAGTACTTC
CDR3 protein: CSQQGVSGFETQYF
J gene: TRBJ2-5
clone size: -
V gene: TRBV29-1
D gene: -

CDR3 DNA: TGTGCCAGCAGCCAAGACCTGTTGGGACTAGCGGACGAGCAGTACTTC
CDR3 protein: CASSQDLLGLADEQYF
J gene: TRBJ2-7
clone size: once
V gene: TRBV14
D gene: TRBD2

CDR3 DNA: TGCGCCAGCAGCCCGGGACTAGCGGGAGCAGGGGAGCAGTACTTC
CDR3 protein: CASSPGLAGAGEQYF
J gene: TRBJ2-7
clone size: -
V gene: TRBV5-1
D gene: TRBD2

CDR3 DNA: TGCAGCGTAACTCGCAGCGCGAACACTGAAGCTTTCTTT
CDR3 protein: CSVTRSANTEAFF
J gene: TRBJ1-1
clone size: many
V gene: TRBV29-1
D gene: -

CDR3 DNA: TGTGCCAGCAGTGCGGACTCGACAGTGGAGTATTTT
CDR3 protein: CASSADSTVEYF
J gene: TRBJ2-3
clone size: -
V gene: TRBV2
D gene: -

CDR3 DNA: TGTGCCAGCAGCGACCGACAGGGGAGGGTAGAGACCCAGTACTTC
CDR3 protein: CASSDRQGRVETQYF
J gene: TRBJ2-5
clone size: -
V gene: TRBV7-9
D gene: -

CDR3 DNA: TGTGCCAGCACGGGCGGGGCGGGGTGGAAAGCCACCCAGTACTTC
CDR3 protein: CASTGGAGWKATQYF
J gene: TRBJ2-5
clone size: once
V gene: TRBV2
D gene: -

CDR3 DNA: TGTGCCAGTAGCATCCCAGGACAGCACAATCAGCCCCAGCATTTT
CDR3 protein: CASSIPGQHNQPQHF
J gene: TRBJ1-5
clone size: -
V gene: TRBV19
D gene: -

CDR3 DNA: TGTGCCAGCAGCTTGACAGGCGGGGGTGGCTACACCTTC
CDR3 protein: CASSLTGGGGYTF
J gene: TRBJ1-2
clone size: few
V gene: TRBV13
D gene: -

CDR3 DNA: TGTGCCAGTAGTATCGAGGGAAAAAGCACTGAAGCTTTCTTT
CDR3 protein: CASSIEGKSTEAFF
J gene: TRBJ1-1
clone size: -
V gene: TRBV19
D gene: -

CDR3 DNA: TGTGCCAGCAGTATAGGACAGCTATTGTATGGCTACACCTTC
CDR3 protein: CASSIGQLLYGYTF
J gene: TRBJ1-2
clone size: many
V gene: TRBV12-3/TRBV12-4
D gene: -

CDR3 DNA: TGTGCCAGCAGTTGGGGACAGGCGTCCTACGAGCAGTACTTC
CDR3 protein: CASSWGQASYEQYF
J gene: TRBJ2-7
clone size: -
V gene: TRBV10-1
D gene: TRBD1

CDR3 DNA: TGTGCCAGCACCGAACCGAGCGGGAGTTCCACCGGGGAGCTGTTTTTT
CDR3 protein: CASTEPSGSSTGELFF
J gene: TRBJ2-2
clone size: many
V gene: TRBV12-3/TRBV12-4
D gene: TRBD2

CDR3 DNA: TGCAGTGAACTTCGGGGACAAGCCCTCTCGGCCCAGTACTTC
CDR3 protein: CSELRGQALSAQYF
J gene: TRBJ2-5
clone size: many
V gene: TRBV20-1
D gene: -

CDR3 DNA: TGTGCCAGCAGCCACGACGGGGGGGCAGGTGGGGCCAACGTCCTGACTTTC
CDR3 protein: CASSHDGGAGGANVLTF
J gene: TRBJ2-6
clone size: many
V gene: TRBV7-9
D gene: TRBD2

CDR3 DNA: TGCGCCAGCAGTGAGTCAACAGATAAAGGAAACACCATATATTTT
CDR3 protein: CASSESTDKGNTIYF
J gene: TRBJ1-3
clone size: -
V gene: TRBV10-2
D gene: -

CDR3 DNA: TGCAGTGCCCGAAGGGGGGGAGGTGGGCCCCAGCATTTT
CDR3 protein: CSARRGGGGPQHF
J gene: TRBJ1-5
clone size: many
V gene: TRBV20-1
D gene: -

CDR3 DNA: TGCAGCGCCTGGATAGGGGGAACAGTGTACGAGCAGTACTTC
CDR3 protein: CSAWIGGTVYEQYF
J gene: TRBJ2-7
clone size: -
V gene: TRBV29-1
D gene: -

CDR3 DNA: TGTGCCAGTAGTATAGGGACAGGCGGTTCTCAGCCCCAGCATTTT
CDR3 protein: CASSIGTGGSQPQHF
J gene: TRBJ1-5
clone size: once
V gene: TRBV19
D gene: TRBD1

CDR3 DNA: TGTGCCACCGAAGGGACTGGGGCAGATACGCAGTATTTT
CDR3 protein: CATEGTGADTQYF
J gene: TRBJ2-3
clone size: -
V gene: TRBV10-3
D gene: -

CDR3 DNA: TGTGCCAGCAGCTTTCAGGGTGGTGGGCCTGAAGCTTTCTTT
CDR3 protein: CASSFQGGGPEAFF
J gene: TRBJ1-1
clone size: many
V gene: TRBV7-9
D gene: -

CDR3 DNA: TGTGCCAGCAGTGAGGGACAGGTCTATGGCTACACCTTC
CDR3 protein: CASSEGQVYGYTF
J gene: TRBJ1-2
clone size: -
V gene: TRBV25-1
D gene: TRBD1

CDR3 DNA: TGCAGTGCTCGAAGAGGGCGGGAATCCACCGGGGAGCTGTTTTTT
CDR3 protein: CSARRGRESTGELFF
J gene: TRBJ2-2
clone size: -
V gene: TRBV20-1
D gene: -

CDR3 DNA: TGTGCCAGCTCAGCCCAGGGGAATGGAAACACCATATATTTT
CDR3 protein: CASSAQGNGNTIYF
J gene: TRBJ1-3
clone size: many
V gene: TRBV6-1
D gene: -

CDR3 DNA: TGTGCCAGCAGCCAATCACAGTGGGAGGAGCAGTACTTC
CDR3 protein: CASSQSQWEEQYF
J gene: TRBJ2-7
clone size: many
V gene: TRBV7-9
D gene: -

CDR3 DNA: TGTGCCAGCAGCTTAACTCACTACGAGCAGTACTTC
CDR3 protein: CASSLTHYEQYF
J gene: TRBJ2-7
clone size: few
V gene: TRBV11-2
D gene: -

CDR3 DNA: TGTGCCAGCAGCTTAATGGGGGCGGCTCAGCATTTT
CDR3 protein: CASSLMGAAQHF
J gene: TRBJ1-5
clone size: once
V gene: TRBV7-8
D gene: -

CDR3 DNA: TGTGCCAGCAGCCCCCCGGGGGGTCTCACTGAAGCTTTCTTT
CDR3 protein: CASSPPGGLTEAFF
J gene: TRBJ1-1
clone size: few
V gene: TRBV7-2
D gene: -